This TCR beta chain was recorded in a study of blood T cell repertoires in COVID-19. Overall study: Samples came from the United States, Italy and Spain, spanning acute and convalescent COVID-19. PBMCs, B-cell-depleted T cells, or T cells were the source of the cDNA or gDNA that made up the material.

CDR1 and CDR2 (germline): KGHDR, SFDVKD. This CDR3 contains 16 residues. V lost 5 bases and J lost 6, with 18 bases in between. In the authors' workflow: Reference gene primer amplification yielded estimated nucleated cell counts. The table came from immunoSEQ multiplex PCR; TCRdb's copy has only in-frame clones and leaves some out. The V and J calls and the clone size are those of that table, but D and trimming were determined from the DNA. Among just over 50,000 clones listed, 85% to 90% were seen once. The chain employs TRBV24-1 and TRBJ2-2, with D possibly TRBD1 on 9 matching bases. The sequencing input was peripheral blood. The TCR comes from an elderly man with active COVID-19. The CDR3 DNA sequence: TGTGCCACCAGTGTCGGGGGGGACAGGGTAGCCGGGGAGCTGTTTTTT. Encoded protein: CATSVGGDRVAGELFF.